This is a list of T cell receptor beta chains from one sample in a study of blood T cell repertoires in COVID-19. Profiling relied on immunoSEQ multiplex PCR, and the TCRdb table lists in-frame clones only, not all of them. Of more than 300,000 clones listed, 90% are singletons. The sequenced sample consisted of PBMCs or T cells enriched from blood (not recorded which). The receptors stem from a woman in her 30s who had been exposed to COVID-19. Each CDR3 is given with its conserved first and last residue. D genes are given only for firm matches.

CDR3 | DNA | J | V | D
CASKDRVVAEQYF | TGTGCCAGCAAGGACAGGGTGGTTGCCGAGCAGTACTTC | TRBJ2-7 | TRBV12-3/TRBV12-4 | TRBD1
CASSHTLQTQYF | TGTGCCAGCAGCCACACCCTCCAGACCCAGTACTTC | TRBJ2-5 | TRBV6-5 | NA
CASSLSPGDTEAFF | TGCGCCAGCAGCTTGTCCCCAGGGGACACTGAAGCTTTCTTT | TRBJ1-1 | TRBV5-1 | NA
CASSQQGSNGYTF | TGCGCCAGCAGCCAACAGGGAAGCAATGGCTACACCTTC | TRBJ1-2 | TRBV4-1 | NA
CASSLPREAWSYNEQFF | TGTGCCAGCTCACTTCCCAGGGAGGCCTGGTCCTACAATGAGCAGTTCTTC | TRBJ2-1 | TRBV18 | NA
CASSLDSGGNTIYF | TGTGCCAGCAGCTTGGATTCAGGAGGAAACACCATATATTTT | TRBJ1-3 | TRBV5-4 | NA
CASSVAGRGDRGGMETQYF | TGTGCCAGCAGCGTAGCTGGTCGCGGCGACAGGGGGGGCATGGAGACCCAGTACTTC | TRBJ2-5 | TRBV9 | TRBD1
CASSYSRGPSYEQYF | TGTGCCAGCAGTTACAGCAGGGGGCCCTCCTACGAGCAGTACTTC | TRBJ2-7 | TRBV6-2/TRBV6-3 | TRBD1
CASSSGGPQETQYF | TGTGCCAGCAGTAGCGGGGGGCCGCAAGAGACCCAGTACTTC | TRBJ2-5 | TRBV27 | TRBD2
CASSQVFGRGNTEAFF | TGCGCCAGCAGCCAAGTATTCGGGCGGGGGAACACTGAAGCTTTCTTT | TRBJ1-1 | TRBV4-3 | NA
CASSFRTVYNEQFF | TGTGCCAGCAGCTTCCGGACAGTTTACAATGAGCAGTTCTTC | TRBJ2-1 | TRBV7-2 | NA
CASSLGTGGSEKLFF | TGTGCCAGCAGCTTAGGGACAGGGGGAAGTGAAAAACTGTTTTTT | TRBJ1-4 | TRBV11-2 | TRBD1
CASSPGGDGYTF | TGTGCCAGCTCACCAGGGGGCGATGGCTACACCTTC | TRBJ1-2 | TRBV18 | NA